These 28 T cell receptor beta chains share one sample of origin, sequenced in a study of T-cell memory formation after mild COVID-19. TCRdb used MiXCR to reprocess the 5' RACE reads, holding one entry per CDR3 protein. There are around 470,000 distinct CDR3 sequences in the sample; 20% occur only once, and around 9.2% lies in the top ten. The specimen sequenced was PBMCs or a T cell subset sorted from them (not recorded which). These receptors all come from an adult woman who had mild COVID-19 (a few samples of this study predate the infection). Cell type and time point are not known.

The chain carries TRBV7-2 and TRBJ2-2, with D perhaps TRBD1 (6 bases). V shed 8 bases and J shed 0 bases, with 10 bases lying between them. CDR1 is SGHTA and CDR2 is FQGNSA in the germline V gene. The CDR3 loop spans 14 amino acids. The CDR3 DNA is TGTGCCAGCGTCAGGACAGCGAACACCGGGGAGCTGTTTTTT. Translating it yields CASVRTANTGELFF.

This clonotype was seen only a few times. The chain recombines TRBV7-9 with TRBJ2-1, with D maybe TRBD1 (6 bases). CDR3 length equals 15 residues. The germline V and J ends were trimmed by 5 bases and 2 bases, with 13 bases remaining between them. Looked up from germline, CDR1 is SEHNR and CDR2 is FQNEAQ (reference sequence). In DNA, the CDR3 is TGTGCCAGCAGCGCCCGACAGGCTGCCTACAATGAGCAGTTCTTC. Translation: CASSARQAAYNEQFF.

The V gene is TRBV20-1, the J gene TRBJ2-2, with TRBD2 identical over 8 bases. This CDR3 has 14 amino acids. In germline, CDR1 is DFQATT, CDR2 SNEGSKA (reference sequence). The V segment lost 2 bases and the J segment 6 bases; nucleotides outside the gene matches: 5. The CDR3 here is CSARSGGAAGELFF. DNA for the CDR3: TGCAGTGCTAGATCCGGGGGGGCAGCCGGGGAGCTGTTTTTT.

This chain's CDR3 is CSASGGSSGQPQHF. In DNA, the CDR3 is TGCAGTGCTAGCGGGGGGTCCTCGGGACAGCCCCAGCATTTT. V gene TRBV20-1 combines with J gene TRBJ1-5, with a possible D match to TRBD1 (5 bases). Trimming stripped 3 bases from V and 7 bases from J, with 16 bases between. Germline lookup yields CDR1 DFQATT and CDR2 SNEGSKA (reference sequence). The CDR3 covers 14 residues.

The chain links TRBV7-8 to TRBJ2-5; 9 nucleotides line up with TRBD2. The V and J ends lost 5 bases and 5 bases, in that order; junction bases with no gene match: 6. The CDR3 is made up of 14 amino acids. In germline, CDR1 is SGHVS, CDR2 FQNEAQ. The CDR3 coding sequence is TGTGCCAGCAGCGAGACTAGCGGCATGGAGACCCAGTACTTC. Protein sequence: CASSETSGMETQYF.

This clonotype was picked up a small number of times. The CDR3 spells CASSFDFPDTQYF. Written as DNA, the CDR3 is TGTGCCAGCAGTTTTGATTTCCCAGATACGCAGTATTTT. This chain joins TRBV12-3 or TRBV12-4 and TRBJ2-3, with no clear D. The CDR3 loop spans 13 amino acids. Trimming removed 3 bases from V and 4 bases from J, with 8 bases in between.

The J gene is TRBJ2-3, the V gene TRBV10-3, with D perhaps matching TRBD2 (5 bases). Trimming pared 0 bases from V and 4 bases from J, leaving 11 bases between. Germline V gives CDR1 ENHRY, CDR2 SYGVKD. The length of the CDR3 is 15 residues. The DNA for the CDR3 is TGTGCCATCAGTGAGTCGAGCGGTAGGGCAGATACGCAGTATTTT. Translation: CAISESSGRADTQYF.

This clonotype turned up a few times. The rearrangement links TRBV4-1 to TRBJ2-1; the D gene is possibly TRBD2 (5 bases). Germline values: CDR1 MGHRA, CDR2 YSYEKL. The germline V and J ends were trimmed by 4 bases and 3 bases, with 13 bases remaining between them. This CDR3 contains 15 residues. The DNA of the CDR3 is TGCGCCAGCAGCCTGTCTAGCTGGAACTACAATGAGCAGTTCTTC. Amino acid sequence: CASSLSSWNYNEQFF.

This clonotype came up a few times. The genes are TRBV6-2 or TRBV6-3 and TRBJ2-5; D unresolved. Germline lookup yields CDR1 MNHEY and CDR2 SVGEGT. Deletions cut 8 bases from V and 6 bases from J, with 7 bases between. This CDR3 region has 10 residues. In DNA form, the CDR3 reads TGTGCCAGCGCCATGAAGACCCAGTACTTC. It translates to CASAMKTQYF.

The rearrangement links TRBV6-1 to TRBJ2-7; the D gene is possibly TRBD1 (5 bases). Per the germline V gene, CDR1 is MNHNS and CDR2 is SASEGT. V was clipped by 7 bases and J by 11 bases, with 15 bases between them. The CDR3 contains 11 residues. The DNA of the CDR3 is TGTGCCAGCACGGCGCGACAGTTCAAGTACTTC. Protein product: CASTARQFKYF.

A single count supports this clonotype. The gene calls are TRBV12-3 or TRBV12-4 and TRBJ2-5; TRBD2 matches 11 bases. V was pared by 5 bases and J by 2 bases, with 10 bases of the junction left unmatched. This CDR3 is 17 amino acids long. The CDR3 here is CASSPVAGGPQQETQYF. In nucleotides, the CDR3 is TGTGCCAGCAGTCCGGTAGCGGGAGGGCCCCAACAAGAGACCCAGTACTTC.

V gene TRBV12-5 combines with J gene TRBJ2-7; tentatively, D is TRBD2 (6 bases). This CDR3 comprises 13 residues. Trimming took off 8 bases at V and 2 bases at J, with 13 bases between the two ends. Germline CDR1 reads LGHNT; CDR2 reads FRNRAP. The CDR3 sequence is CASRSGSTYEQYF. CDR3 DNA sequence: TGTGCTAGTCGATCCGGGAGCACCTACGAGCAGTACTTC.

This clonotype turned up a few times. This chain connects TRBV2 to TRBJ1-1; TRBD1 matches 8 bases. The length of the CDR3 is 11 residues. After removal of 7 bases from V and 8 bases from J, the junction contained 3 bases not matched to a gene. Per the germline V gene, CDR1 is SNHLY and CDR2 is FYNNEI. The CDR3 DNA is TGTGCCAGCACCGGGACAGGCGAAGCTTTCTTT. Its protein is CASTGTGEAFF.

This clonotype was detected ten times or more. The CDR3 nucleotides are TGTGCCAGTAGTAGGCAGGGAGGCGGCTACGAGCAGTACTTC. Its protein is CASSRQGGGYEQYF. The chain links TRBV19 to TRBJ2-7; D might be TRBD2 (6 bases). V dropped 4 bases and J dropped 3 bases, with 13 bases sitting between them. CDR3 size: 14 residues. The germline V gene has CDR1 LNHDA and CDR2 SQIVND (reference sequence).

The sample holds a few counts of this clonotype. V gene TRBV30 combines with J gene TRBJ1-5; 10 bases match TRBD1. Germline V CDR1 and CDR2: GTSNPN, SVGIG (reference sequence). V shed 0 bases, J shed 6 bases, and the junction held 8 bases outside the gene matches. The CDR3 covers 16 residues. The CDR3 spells CAWSVLGGQGRQPQHF. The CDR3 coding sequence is TGTGCCTGGAGTGTACTTGGGGGACAGGGGCGTCAGCCCCAGCATTTT.

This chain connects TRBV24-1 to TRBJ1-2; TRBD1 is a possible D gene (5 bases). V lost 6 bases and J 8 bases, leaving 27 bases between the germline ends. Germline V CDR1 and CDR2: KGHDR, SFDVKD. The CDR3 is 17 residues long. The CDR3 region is CATSRGSSGTASKGYTF. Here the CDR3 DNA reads TGTGCCACCAGTCGCGGTAGCTCAGGGACGGCTAGCAAAGGCTACACCTTC.

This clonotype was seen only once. In nucleotides, the CDR3 is TGCGCCAGCAGCTGGACTACCGGAGGGAGCTCCTACGAGCAGTACTTC. Its protein product is CASSWTTGGSSYEQYF. J is TRBJ2-7 and V is TRBV5-1, with D perhaps matching TRBD2 (6 bases). Germline lookup yields CDR1 SGHRS and CDR2 YFSETQ. This CDR3 is 16 amino acids long. Trimming cost V 3 bases and J 0 bases, with 16 bases left between them.

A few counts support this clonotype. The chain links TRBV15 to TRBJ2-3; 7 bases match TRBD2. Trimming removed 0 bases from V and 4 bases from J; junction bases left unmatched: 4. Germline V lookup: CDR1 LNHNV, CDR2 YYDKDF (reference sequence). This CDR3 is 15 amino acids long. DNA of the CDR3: TGTGCCACCAGCAGAGACGAGACTAGCCCAGATACGCAGTATTTT. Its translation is CATSRDETSPDTQYF. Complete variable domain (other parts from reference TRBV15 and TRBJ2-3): DAMVIQNPRYQVTQFGKPVTLSCSQTLNHNVMYWYQQKSSQAPKLLFHYYDKDFNNEADTPDNFQSRRPNTSFCFLDIRSPGLGDTAMYLCATSRDETSPDTQYFGPGTRLTVL.

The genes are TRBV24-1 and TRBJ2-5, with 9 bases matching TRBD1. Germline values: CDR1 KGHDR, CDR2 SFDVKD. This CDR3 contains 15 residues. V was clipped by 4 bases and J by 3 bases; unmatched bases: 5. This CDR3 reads CATSDSGTGKETQYF. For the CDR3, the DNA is TGTGCCACCAGTGACTCCGGGACAGGGAAAGAGACCCAGTACTTC.

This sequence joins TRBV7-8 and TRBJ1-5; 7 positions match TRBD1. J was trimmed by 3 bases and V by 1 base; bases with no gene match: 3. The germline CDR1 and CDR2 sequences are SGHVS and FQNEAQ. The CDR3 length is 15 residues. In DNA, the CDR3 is TGTGCCAGCAGCTTAGGCAGGGGGATCAATCAGCCCCAGCATTTT. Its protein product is CASSLGRGINQPQHF. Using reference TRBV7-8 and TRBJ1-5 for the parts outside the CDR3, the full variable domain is GAGVSQSPRYKVAKRGQDVALRCDPISGHVSLFWYQQALGQGPEFLTYFQNEAQLDKSGLPSDRFFAERPEGSVSTLKIQRTQQEDSAVYLCASSLGRGINQPQHFGDGTRLSIL.

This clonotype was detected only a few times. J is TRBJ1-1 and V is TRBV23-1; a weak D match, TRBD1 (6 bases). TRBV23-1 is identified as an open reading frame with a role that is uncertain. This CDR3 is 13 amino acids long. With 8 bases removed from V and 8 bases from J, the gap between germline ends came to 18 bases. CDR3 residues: CASPRRGAIEAFF. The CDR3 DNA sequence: TGCGCCAGCCCCCGGCGGGGGGCAATCGAAGCTTTCTTT.

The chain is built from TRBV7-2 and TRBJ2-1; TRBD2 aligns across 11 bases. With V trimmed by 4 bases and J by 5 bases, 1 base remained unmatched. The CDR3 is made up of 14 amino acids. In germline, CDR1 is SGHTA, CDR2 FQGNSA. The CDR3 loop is CASSWGLADNEQFF. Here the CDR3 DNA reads TGTGCCAGCAGCTGGGGACTAGCGGACAATGAGCAGTTCTTC.

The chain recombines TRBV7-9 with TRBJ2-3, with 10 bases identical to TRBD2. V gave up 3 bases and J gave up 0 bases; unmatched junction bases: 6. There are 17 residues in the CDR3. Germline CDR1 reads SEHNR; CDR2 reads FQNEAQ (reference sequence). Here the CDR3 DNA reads TGTGCCAGCAGCTTTACTAGCGGGGCGTCTAGCACAGATACGCAGTATTTT. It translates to CASSFTSGASSTDTQYF. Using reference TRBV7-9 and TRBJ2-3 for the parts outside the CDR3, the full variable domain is DTGVSQNPRHKITKRGQNVTFRCDPISEHNRLYWYRQTLGQGPEFLTYFQNEAQLEKSRLLSDRFSAERPKGSFSTLEIQRTEQGDSAMYLCASSFTSGASSTDTQYFGPGTRLTVL.

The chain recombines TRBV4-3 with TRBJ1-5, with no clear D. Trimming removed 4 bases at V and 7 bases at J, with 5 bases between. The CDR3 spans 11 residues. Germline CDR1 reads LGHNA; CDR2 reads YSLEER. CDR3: CASSPRQPQHF. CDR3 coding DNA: TGCGCCAGCAGCCCGCGGCAGCCCCAGCATTTT.

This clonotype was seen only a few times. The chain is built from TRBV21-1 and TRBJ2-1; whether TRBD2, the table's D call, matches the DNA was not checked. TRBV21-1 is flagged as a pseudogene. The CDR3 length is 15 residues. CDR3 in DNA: TGTGCCAGCAGCGGCCCAGCGGAACTCTACAATGAGCAGTTCTTC. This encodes CASSGPAELYNEQFF.

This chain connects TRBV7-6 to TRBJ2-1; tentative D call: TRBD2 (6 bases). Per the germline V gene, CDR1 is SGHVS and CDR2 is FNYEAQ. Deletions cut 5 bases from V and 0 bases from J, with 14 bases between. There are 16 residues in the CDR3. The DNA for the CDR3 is TGTGCCAGCAGCCGAGAGGTAGCGGACTCCTACAATGAGCAGTTCTTC. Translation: CASSREVADSYNEQFF.

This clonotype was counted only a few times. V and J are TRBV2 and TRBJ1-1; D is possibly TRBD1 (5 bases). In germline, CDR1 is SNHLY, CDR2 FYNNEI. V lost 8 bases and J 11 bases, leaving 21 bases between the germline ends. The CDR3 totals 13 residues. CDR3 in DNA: TGTGCCAGCCTAAGTCGGGGGTCAGGAGGGGCTTTCTTT. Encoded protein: CASLSRGSGGAFF. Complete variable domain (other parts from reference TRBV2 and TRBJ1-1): EPEVTQTPSHQVTQMGQEVILRCVPISNHLYFYWYRQILGQKVEFLVSFYNNEISEKSEIFDDQFSVERPDGSNFTLKIRSTKLEDSAMYFCASLSRGSGGAFFGQGTRLTVV.

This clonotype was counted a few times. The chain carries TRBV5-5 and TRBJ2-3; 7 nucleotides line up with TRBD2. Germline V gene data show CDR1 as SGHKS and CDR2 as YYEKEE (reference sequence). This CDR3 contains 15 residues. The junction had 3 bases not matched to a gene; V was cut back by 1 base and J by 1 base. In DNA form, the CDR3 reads TGTGCCAGCAGCTTGCCTAGCGGCGGCACAGATACGCAGTATTTT. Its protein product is CASSLPSGGTDTQYF.